These 16 T cell receptor beta chains came from one sample sequenced in a study of blood T cells in healthy people across ages. Primed by a sample-barcoded 5' primer and a J-beta primer mix, a second PCR proceeded for roughly 7 to 11 cycles. TCRdb itself ran the 5' RACE reads through MiXCR, one entry per CDR3 protein. The table records under 800,000 distinct CDR3 sequences, more than 40% of them present only once. The sequencing sample was made of blood. These TCRs come from a woman between 55 and 75 years old in good health.

The V gene is TRBV20-1, the J gene TRBJ2-7; D not resolved. The CDR3 consists of 13 residues. Trimming took off 5 bases at V and 4 bases at J, with 15 bases between the two ends. In germline, CDR1 is DFQATT, CDR2 SNEGSKA (reference sequence). The CDR3 DNA reads as TGCAGTGCTCCCCTTGGGCAGCATTACGAGCAGTACTTC. It encodes CSAPLGQHYEQYF.

J is TRBJ1-1 and V is TRBV19; D is unclear. This CDR3 is 11 amino acids long. Trimming removed 9 bases at V and 9 bases at J, with 14 bases between. Germline V gene data show CDR1 as LNHDA and CDR2 as SQIVND (reference sequence). Here the CDR3 DNA reads TGTGCCAGCCACGGAGAAACAAAAGCTTTCTTT. Its translation: CASHGETKAFF.

This clonotype was seen a few times. The V gene is TRBV7-2, the J gene TRBJ2-5; TRBD1 matches 9 bases. J gave up 10 bases and V 3 bases, and 12 bases lay outside the gene matches. This CDR3 comprises 15 residues. Germline V gene sequence: CDR1 SGHTA, CDR2 FQGNSA. CDR3 bases: TGTGCCAGCAGCTTTGGCCCCCGGGACAGGGACGGCCAGTACTTC. This encodes CASSFGPRDRDGQYF.

This chain links TRBV12-3 or TRBV12-4 with TRBJ2-1, with D perhaps assigned TRBD1 or TRBD2 (5 bases each). This CDR3 is built from 15 residues. The V and J ends lost 8 bases and 2 bases respectively, with 16 bases between them. CDR3 nucleotide sequence: TGTGCCAGCCGGGGCGGTGGGGACCCCTACAATGAGCAGTTCTTC. Translated, it gives CASRGGGDPYNEQFF.

The chain couples TRBV4-1 to TRBJ1-2; TRBD1 matches 9 bases. This CDR3 contains 14 residues. CDR1 is MGHRA, CDR2 YSYEKL, per germline. V was clipped by 3 bases and J by 6 bases; unmatched bases: 5. The CDR3 reads CASSQAGQGNGYTF. CDR3 nucleotides: TGCGCCAGCAGCCAGGCCGGACAGGGGAATGGCTACACCTTC.

The J gene is TRBJ1-1, the V gene TRBV7-3, with TRBD1 matching over 7 bases. The CDR3 covers 15 residues. V lost 5 bases and J lost 1; bases outside the gene matches: 7. Per germline, CDR1 SGHTA and CDR2 FQGTGA. Here the CDR3 DNA reads TGTGCCAGCAGCCAGGGGGGACAAACGAACACTGAAGCTTTCTTT. It translates to CASSQGGQTNTEAFF.

The genes are TRBV29-1 and TRBJ2-3; D not certain. The length of the CDR3 is 13 residues. V shed 1 base and J shed 4 bases, with 9 bases lying between them. The germline V gene encodes CDR1 SQVTM and CDR2 ANQGSEA. The CDR3 protein is CSVEVLVPDTQYF. CDR3 DNA sequence: TGCAGCGTTGAAGTCTTGGTCCCAGATACGCAGTATTTT.

The table lists this clonotype with a few counts. The V call is TRBV6-1, the J call TRBJ2-5; unclear D gene. The germline CDR1 and CDR2 sequences are MNHNS and SASEGT. The ends were cut back, 3 bases at V and 5 bases at J, with 7 bases in the middle. CDR3 length: 12 residues. The DNA of the CDR3 is TGTGCCAGCAGTGATAACGGTGAGACCCAGTACTTC. This translates into CASSDNGETQYF.

This chain connects TRBV5-7 to TRBJ2-7; the D is unclear. TRBV5-7 is an open reading frame, and its role is uncertain. V shed 2 bases and J shed 6 bases, with 9 bases lying between them. The CDR3 length is 12 residues. The CDR3 loop reads CASSFTVREQYF. As DNA, the CDR3 is TGTGCCAGCAGCTTCACGGTACGCGAGCAGTACTTC.

The rearrangement joins TRBV20-1 to TRBJ2-3; D is possibly TRBD2 (6 bases). V was shortened by 6 bases and J by 0 bases, with 13 bases between the two germline ends. Germline CDR1 DFQATT, CDR2 SNEGSKA (reference sequence). This CDR3 region has 14 residues. This CDR3 reads CSAPGLTSTDTQYF. The CDR3 bases are TGCAGTGCGCCGGGACTCACTAGCACAGATACGCAGTATTTT.

This clonotype was picked up a small number of times. The chain employs TRBV6-6 and TRBJ2-5; either TRBD1 or TRBD2 may fit D (6 bases each). Trimming took off 11 bases at V and 8 bases at J, with 24 bases between the two ends. CDR1 is MNHNY, CDR2 SVGAGI, per germline (reference sequence). This CDR3 contains 14 residues. The CDR3 region is CAARRGRGVDTQYF. The CDR3 DNA is TGTGCCGCCCGGAGGGGGAGAGGGGTAGATACCCAGTACTTC.

The J gene is TRBJ1-2, the V gene TRBV6-5; D is possibly TRBD1 (6 bases). Trimming left V 0 bases short and J 7 bases short, with 12 bases between. The length of the CDR3 is 14 residues. Germline V gene lookup returns CDR1 MNHEY and CDR2 SVGAGI. In DNA form, the CDR3 reads TGTGCCAGCAGTTACTCGAGGAGGGGGGGTGGCTACACCTTC. It is translated as CASSYSRRGGGYTF.

The rearrangement joins TRBV12-3 or TRBV12-4 to TRBJ1-4; D remains ambiguous. V was cut by 11 bases and J by 3 bases, with 10 bases left in between. This CDR3 region has 12 residues. This CDR3 is CASGSPNEKLFF. As DNA, the CDR3 is TGTGCCTCCGGGTCACCTAATGAAAAACTGTTTTTT.

This chain joins TRBV5-6 and TRBJ2-7; 7 bases are shared with TRBD1. Germline assignment: CDR1 SGHDT and CDR2 YYEEEE. V was pared by 5 bases and J by 3 bases, with 11 bases of the junction left unmatched. The CDR3 contains 15 residues. The CDR3: CASSSDRVVYYEQYF. In nucleotides, the CDR3 is TGTGCCAGCAGTTCCGACAGGGTGGTTTACTACGAGCAGTACTTC. Full variable domain (rest looked up from reference TRBV5-6 and TRBJ2-7): DAGVTQSPTHLIKTRGQQVTLRCSPKSGHDTVSWYQQALGQGPQFIFQYYEEEERQRGNFPDRFSGHQFPNYSSELNVNALLLGDSALYLCASSSDRVVYYEQYFGPGTRLTVT.

A few counts support this clonotype. The rearrangement links TRBV7-3 to TRBJ2-1; the D gene is possibly TRBD1 (5 bases). CDR1 and CDR2 (germline): SGHTA, FQGTGA. With 4 bases removed from V and 1 base from J, the gap between germline ends came to 11 bases. CDR3 size: 15 residues. CDR3 amino acids: CASSSRQTSYNEQFF. CDR3 sequence (DNA): TGTGCCAGCAGCTCAAGACAGACATCCTACAATGAGCAGTTCTTC.

The chain has TRBV9 and TRBJ2-1, with D possibly matching TRBD2 (6 bases). V was trimmed by 0 bases and J by 0 bases, leaving 13 bases between them. The CDR3 covers 17 residues. From germline, CDR1 is SGDLS and CDR2 YYNGEE. The CDR3 sequence is CASSVDGTYNSYNEQFF. The CDR3 DNA sequence: TGTGCCAGCAGCGTAGATGGGACTTATAACTCCTACAATGAGCAGTTCTTC.